This T cell receptor (beta chain) was sequenced in a study of cytomegalovirus exposure and HLA in healthy donors. 60 Vbeta and 13 Jbeta primers were used in PCR. Using immunoSEQ multiplex PCR, the repertoire was profiled, and TCRdb retains in-frame clones only, with some absent. Altogether roughly 130,000 clones are present, about four fifths being singletons, with the ten largest covering about 0.75%. Study-wide results and caveats: A later analysis, which compared TCR beta chains of equal frequency, found the HLA-associated ones more clonally expanded. Among the CMV-associated chains, three were confirmed in vitro as specific for CMV antigens.

About this clone itself: What it binds is not known.

The CDR3 covers 13 residues. CDR1 SGHTA and CDR2 FQGNSA come from the germline V gene. V shed 5 bases, J shed 4 bases, and the junction held 3 bases outside the gene matches. This TCR was recovered from a man aged 18 to 29 in good health and CMV-seronegative. The sequencing sample was made of PBMCs. The V gene is TRBV7-2, the J gene TRBJ1-1; 8 bases are shared with TRBD1. This CDR3 reads CASSQDRGTEAFF. CDR3 nucleotides: TGTGCCAGCAGCCAAGACAGGGGCACTGAAGCTTTCTTT. The full variable domain, in which reference TRBV7-2 and TRBJ1-1 provide the parts outside the CDR3, is GAGVSQSPSNKVTEKGKDVELRCDPISGHTALYWYRQSLGQGLEFLIYFQGNSAPDKSGLPSDRFSAERTGGSVSTLTIQRTQQEDSAVYLCASSQDRGTEAFFGQGTRLTVV.